The 21 T cell receptor beta chains below all came from one sample that was sequenced in a study of blood T cell repertoires in COVID-19. Data came from immunoSEQ multiplex PCR; TCRdb stores just in-frame clones and leaves some out. The table lists around 270,000 clones, roughly 91% of them singletons. Sequenced material: peripheral blood. These receptor sequences come from a man in his forties or fifties with acute or convalescent COVID-19.

This sequence joins TRBV24-1 and TRBJ1-5; D remains ambiguous. Germline CDR1 is KGHDR and CDR2 is SFDVKD. The CDR3 runs 13 residues. The V end was cut by 5 bases, the J end by 5 bases, with 9 bases between. The CDR3 loop reads CATSASVDQPQHF. CDR3 in DNA: TGTGCCACCAGTGCCTCCGTAGATCAGCCCCAGCATTTT.

This chain connects TRBV7-6 to TRBJ1-2; 7 nucleotides agree with TRBD1. Germline CDR1 reads SGHVS; CDR2 reads FNYEAQ. J gave up 5 bases and V 5 bases, and 8 bases lay outside the gene matches. CDR3 length equals 14 residues. The CDR3 loop is CASSPRQGPYGYTF. Here the CDR3 DNA reads TGTGCCAGCAGCCCCCGACAGGGACCGTATGGCTACACCTTC.

The rearrangement links TRBV6-5 to TRBJ2-7; 7 bases fit TRBD2. The CDR3 is made up of 12 amino acids. Germline values: CDR1 MNHEY, CDR2 SVGAGI. Losses at the gene ends were 7 bases for V and 3 bases for J; bases not matched to a gene: 3. CDR3 region: CASKAGYYEQYF. The CDR3, as DNA: TGTGCCAGCAAAGCGGGGTACTACGAGCAGTACTTC.

V usage is TRBV27 and J usage is TRBJ1-4; maybe TRBD1 (6 bases). Germline V gene lookup returns CDR1 MNHEY and CDR2 SMNVEV (reference sequence). The CDR3 has 16 residues. Trimming took 2 bases from V and 7 from J, leaving 17 bases between them. The CDR3 here is CASSLNVWQGSEKLFF. CDR3 coding DNA: TGTGCCAGCAGTTTAAATGTTTGGCAGGGGTCTGAAAAACTGTTTTTT.

The chain uses TRBV30 and TRBJ2-7; no clear D gene. V was trimmed by 6 bases and J by 3 bases, leaving 15 bases between them. This CDR3 has 13 amino acids. Germline CDR1 and CDR2: GTSNPN and SVGIG (reference sequence). This chain's CDR3 is CACNSPNIYEQYF. The CDR3 DNA reads TGTGCCTGCAACAGCCCCAATATCTACGAGCAGTACTTC.

Comment on this clone: Other DNA sequences in this sample translate to the same CDR3. This chain joins TRBV18 and TRBJ2-2, with TRBD1 matching 8 bases. V was pared by 1 base and J by 5 bases, with 0 bases of the junction left unmatched. The CDR3 loop spans 14 amino acids. Looked up from germline, CDR1 is KGHSH and CDR2 is LQKENI. Written as DNA, the CDR3 is TGTGCCAGCTCACCACGACAGGGGACCGGGGAGCTGTTTTTT. Translating it yields CASSPRQGTGELFF.

The chain is built from TRBV3-1 (or the pseudogene TRBV3-2) and TRBJ1-1; D unresolved. With 2 bases removed from V and 5 bases from J, the gap between germline ends came to 15 bases. Germline values: CDR1 LGHDT, CDR2 YNNKEL (reference sequence). The CDR3 totals 15 residues. The CDR3 DNA reads TGTGCCAGCAGCCAAAGCCCACCCAGGCAAACTGAAGCTTTCTTT. It is translated as CASSQSPPRQTEAFF.

V usage is TRBV11-2 and J usage is TRBJ2-7, with D perhaps TRBD1 (5 bases). The CDR3 covers 17 residues. Between the trimmed V and J ends, which lost 0 bases and 3 bases, there was a span of 18 bases. Germline V lookup: CDR1 SGHAT, CDR2 FQNNGV. The DNA of the CDR3 is TGTGCCAGCAGCTTAGATCCTCCCCTCAGGGTCTTCTACGAGCAGTACTTC. This encodes CASSLDPPLRVFYEQYF.

V is TRBV5-6 and J is TRBJ1-5; D remains ambiguous. The CDR3 has 14 amino acids. CDR1 and CDR2 (germline): SGHDT, YYEEEE. Trimming removed 1 base at V and 7 bases at J, with 12 bases between. CDR3 residues: CASSLLNAGQPQHF. The CDR3 region has the DNA TGTGCCAGCAGCTTGTTAAACGCGGGGCAGCCCCAGCATTTT.

The gene calls are TRBV2 and TRBJ2-3; TRBD2 is a possible D gene (5 bases). Germline-derived CDR1 and CDR2 are SNHLY and FYNNEI. The V end lost 3 bases, the J end lost 12 bases, and 10 bases lay between the germline ends. The CDR3 spans 11 residues. The CDR3 DNA reads TGTGCCAGCAGTGAGTCCCTAGCACAGTATTTT. This encodes CASSESLAQYF.

This clone turned up a few times. The chain employs TRBV5-5 and TRBJ1-2; the match to TRBD1 covers 7 bases. CDR1 is SGHKS and CDR2 is YYEKEE in the germline V gene (reference sequence). J was trimmed by 0 bases and V by 0 bases; bases with no gene match: 11. There are 18 residues in the CDR3. The CDR3 is CASSLAAGGGRTNYGYTF. CDR3 nucleotides: TGTGCCAGCAGCTTGGCCGCCGGAGGGGGCAGAACTAACTATGGCTACACCTTC.

J is TRBJ2-7 and V is TRBV11-1; D call uncertain. This CDR3 comprises 12 residues. The germline V gene has CDR1 SGHAT and CDR2 FQDESV (reference sequence). The V end was cut by 3 bases, the J end by 2 bases, with 5 bases between. CDR3 bases: TGTGCCAGCAGCTTTGGAGCCTACGAGCAGTACTTC. Its translation is CASSFGAYEQYF.

The chain combines TRBV4-2 with TRBJ1-5; TRBD1 matches at 11 bases. Germline V gene lookup returns CDR1 LGHNA and CDR2 YNFKEQ. The CDR3 is 17 amino acids. V lost 1 base and J lost 4; bases outside the gene matches: 6. The CDR3 region is CASSQVGGTGGNQPQHF. The CDR3 bases are TGTGCCAGCAGCCAAGTCGGCGGGACAGGGGGAAATCAGCCCCAGCATTTT.

The chain recombines TRBV5-6 with TRBJ2-7; 9 nucleotides match TRBD1. This CDR3 is 15 amino acids long. Germline V gene data show CDR1 as SGHDT and CDR2 as YYEEEE. The junction had 6 bases not matched to a gene; V was cut back by 1 base and J by 4 bases. CDR3 DNA sequence: TGTGCCAGCAGCTTGCCCGGGACAGGGCTTTACGAGCAGTACTTC. Amino acids: CASSLPGTGLYEQYF.

This chain uses TRBV5-6 with TRBJ2-2, with a possible D match to TRBD1 (6 bases). Trimming shortened V by 0 bases and J by 5 bases, and 14 bases separated the two germline ends. Germline V lookup: CDR1 SGHDT, CDR2 YYEEEE. This CDR3 comprises 16 residues. The CDR3 reads CASSLGPGVETGELFF. The DNA for the CDR3 is TGTGCCAGCAGCTTGGGTCCAGGGGTGGAGACCGGGGAGCTGTTTTTT.

This chain links TRBV2 with TRBJ1-3; no reliable D call. Trimming removed 4 bases at V and 0 bases at J, with 13 bases between. The CDR3 totals 16 residues. The V gene's germline CDR1 is SNHLY and CDR2 FYNNEI. DNA for the CDR3: TGTGCCAGCAGTGGGTGGAGAATATACTCTGGAAACACCATATATTTT. It encodes CASSGWRIYSGNTIYF.

The CDR3 bases are TGTGCCATCAGTGCAGACGGACAGGGGGCAACAAACTATGGCTACACCTTC. Encoded protein: CAISADGQGATNYGYTF. V gene TRBV10-3 combines with J gene TRBJ1-2; 11 bases match TRBD1. CDR1 ENHRY and CDR2 SYGVKD come from the germline V gene. CDR3 length: 17 amino acids. V was pared by 4 bases and J by 2 bases, with 9 bases of the junction left unmatched.

The genes are TRBV19 and TRBJ1-2; 9 bases match TRBD1. The CDR3 totals 19 residues. From germline, CDR1 is LNHDA and CDR2 SQIVND (reference sequence). V gave up 3 bases and J gave up 2 bases; unmatched junction bases: 16. The chain's CDR3 is CASSMVTGTGNPSNYGYTF. For the CDR3, the DNA is TGTGCCAGTAGTATGGTGACCGGGACAGGGAACCCTTCAAACTATGGCTACACCTTC.

The V call is TRBV3-1 (or the pseudogene TRBV3-2), the J call TRBJ1-6, with D hard to call. V lost 1 base, J lost 5 bases, and 12 bases lay in between. The germline gives CDR1 LGHDT, CDR2 YNNKEL (reference sequence). This CDR3 is built from 16 residues. CDR3 coding DNA: TGTGCCAGCAGCCAAGTTCCGGGGATGAATAATTCACCCCTCCACTTT. It is translated as CASSQVPGMNNSPLHF.

The rearrangement links TRBV5-1 to TRBJ1-2; D uncertain. This CDR3 has 17 amino acids. The germline gives CDR1 SGHRS, CDR2 YFSETQ. V was cut by 2 bases and J by 4 bases, with 21 bases left in between. The CDR3 loop is CASSFAGIRRSTYGYTF. CDR3 DNA sequence: TGCGCCAGCAGCTTCGCCGGGATAAGGAGGTCTACCTATGGCTACACCTTC. Full variable domain (outside the CDR3, taken from reference TRBV5-1 and TRBJ1-2): KAGVTQTPRYLIKTRGQQVTLSCSPISGHRSVSWYQQTPGQGLQFLFEYFSETQRNKGNFPGRFSGRQFSNSRSEMNVSTLELGDSALYLCASSFAGIRRSTYGYTFGSGTRLTVV.

V usage is TRBV11-2 and J usage is TRBJ1-1, with TRBD1 matching 7 bases. There are 13 residues in the CDR3. V was clipped by 4 bases and J by 5 bases; unmatched bases: 4. Germline assignment: CDR1 SGHAT and CDR2 FQNNGV. The CDR3 DNA follows: TGTGCCAGCAGCTATACAGGGGTAACTGAAGCTTTCTTT. Protein: CASSYTGVTEAFF.